The 12 T cell receptor beta chains presented below share a single source sample, sequenced in a study of blood T cell repertoires in COVID-19. Here immunoSEQ multiplex PCR was the method, and the copy in TCRdb shows in-frame clones only, minus some. Of 250,000 to 300,000 clones detected, around 90% appear once; the ten largest clones hold under 2.5%. The sample taken for sequencing was peripheral blood. These receptors were obtained from a man aged 45-60 years with acute or convalescent COVID-19.

The J gene is TRBJ2-3, the V gene TRBV9, with TRBD2 matching 9 bases. CDR1 and CDR2 from the germline V gene are SGDLS and YYNGEE. Trimming took 2 bases from V and 0 from J; bases not matched to a gene: 7. The CDR3 is 17 amino acids. The CDR3 sequence: CASSVGLAGRSTDTQYF. The CDR3 DNA follows: TGTGCCAGCAGCGTGGGGCTAGCGGGGCGCAGCACAGATACGCAGTATTTT. The entire variable domain, with the rest obtained from reference TRBV9 and TRBJ2-3, is as follows: DSGVTQTPKHLITATGQRVTLRCSPRSGDLSVYWYQQSLDQGLQFLIQYYNGEERAKGNILERFSAQQFPDLHSELNLSSLELGDSALYFCASSVGLAGRSTDTQYFGPGTRLTVL.

This clone was detected only once. The chain joins TRBV5-1 to TRBJ2-2; 9 positions match TRBD2. The V gene's germline CDR1 is SGHRS and CDR2 YFSETQ. This CDR3 region has 16 residues. After removal of 4 bases from V and 6 bases from J, the junction contained 10 bases not matched to a gene. The CDR3 nucleotides read TGCGCCAGCAGCCAACCGGGACTAGCCTCGGCCGGGGAGCTGTTTTTT. Its protein product is CASSQPGLASAGELFF.

This chain uses TRBV5-1 with TRBJ2-2; maybe TRBD2 (6 bases). The CDR3 loop spans 15 amino acids. Germline CDR1 SGHRS, CDR2 YFSETQ. Trimming took off 4 bases at V and 0 bases at J, with 10 bases between the two ends. CDR3 nucleotide sequence: TGCGCCAGCAGCGAGGGACTCCCGAACACCGGGGAGCTGTTTTTT. It specifies CASSEGLPNTGELFF.

This chain connects TRBV6-5 to TRBJ1-1; D remains ambiguous. Germline V lookup: CDR1 MNHEY, CDR2 SVGAGI. Deletions cut 6 bases from V and 1 base from J, with 15 bases between. The CDR3 spans 15 residues. The CDR3 sequence: CASRTVEGRNTEAFF. The CDR3 DNA reads TGTGCCAGCAGAACCGTTGAGGGTAGGAACACTGAAGCTTTCTTT.

The CDR3 sequence is CASSSLGQGQYF. The DNA for the CDR3 is TGTGCCAGCAGCTCTCTGGGACAGGGGCAGTACTTC. The chain has TRBV13 and TRBJ2-7; 9 positions agree with TRBD1. Germline V CDR1 and CDR2: PRHDT, FYEKMQ (reference sequence). This CDR3 contains 12 residues. V was clipped by 4 bases and J by 9 bases; unmatched bases: 4.

V is TRBV6-2 or TRBV6-3 and J is TRBJ1-5; D may be TRBD1 (6 bases). In germline, CDR1 is MNHEY, CDR2 SVGEGT. V was pared by 5 bases and J by 2 bases, with 10 bases between. This CDR3 region has 14 residues. CDR3 protein: CASSLRQGNQPQHF. DNA of the CDR3: TGTGCCAGCAGTCTACGACAGGGCAATCAGCCCCAGCATTTT.

V usage is TRBV11-2 and J usage is TRBJ1-1, with 7 nucleotides matching TRBD1. Germline CDR1 reads SGHAT; CDR2 reads FQNNGV. This CDR3 has 16 residues. V lost 4 bases to trimming and J lost 4 bases; unmatched junction nucleotides: 12. The CDR3 loop reads CASSSIHGQVATEAFF. Here the CDR3 DNA reads TGTGCCAGCAGCTCCATCCACGGACAGGTTGCCACTGAAGCTTTCTTT.

Here the CDR3 DNA reads TGTGCCAGCATCGCGGGGAATGAAAAACTGTTTTTT. Protein: CASIAGNEKLFF. The V call is TRBV2, the J call TRBJ1-4; D is undetermined. The CDR3 extends over 12 amino acids. Per the germline V gene, CDR1 is SNHLY and CDR2 is FYNNEI. Trimming cost V 7 bases and J 5 bases, with 8 bases left between them. Full variable domain (outside the CDR3, taken from reference TRBV2 and TRBJ1-4): EPEVTQTPSHQVTQMGQEVILRCVPISNHLYFYWYRQILGQKVEFLVSFYNNEISEKSEIFDDQFSVERPDGSNFTLKIRSTKLEDSAMYFCASIAGNEKLFFGSGTQLSVL.

The chain has TRBV4-1 and TRBJ2-7, with TRBD1 identical over 7 bases. CDR3 length: 14 residues. The germline V gene has CDR1 MGHRA and CDR2 YSYEKL. V lost 4 bases and J lost 2; bases outside the gene matches: 5. The CDR3 reads CASSPTRGPYEQYF. Written as DNA, the CDR3 is TGCGCCAGCAGCCCAACTAGGGGGCCCTACGAGCAGTACTTC.

J is TRBJ2-5 and V is TRBV5-1, with D possibly TRBD2 on 5 matching bases. Germline V CDR1 and CDR2: SGHRS, YFSETQ. Deletions cut 7 bases from V and 5 bases from J, with 12 bases between. The CDR3 contains 12 residues. CDR3 protein: CASSHPGETQYF. The CDR3 DNA follows: TGCGCCAGCTCCCACCCGGGGGAGACCCAGTACTTC.

This chain uses TRBV19 with TRBJ1-2; D perhaps matches TRBD1 (5 bases). CDR1 is LNHDA and CDR2 is SQIVND in the germline V gene (reference sequence). The CDR3 totals 14 residues. Deletions cut 7 bases from V and 8 bases from J, with 20 bases between. CDR3 sequence: CASNTPEQVIGYTF. Here the CDR3 DNA reads TGTGCCAGTAACACTCCGGAACAGGTGATCGGCTACACCTTC.

The chain is built from TRBV19 and TRBJ2-7; D unresolved. Germline V CDR1 and CDR2: LNHDA, SQIVND (reference sequence). V was shortened by 8 bases and J by 6 bases, with 14 bases between the two germline ends. The CDR3 is 12 residues long. For the CDR3, the DNA is TGTGCCAGTGCTAACCGTCCCTTCGAGCAGTACTTC. Its protein is CASANRPFEQYF. The variable domain in full, completed from reference TRBV19 and TRBJ2-7, reads DGGITQSPKYLFRKEGQNVTLSCEQNLNHDAMYWYRQDPGQGLRLIYYSQIVNDFQKGDIAEGYSVSREKKESFPLTVTSAQKNPTAFYLCASANRPFEQYFGPGTRLTVT.